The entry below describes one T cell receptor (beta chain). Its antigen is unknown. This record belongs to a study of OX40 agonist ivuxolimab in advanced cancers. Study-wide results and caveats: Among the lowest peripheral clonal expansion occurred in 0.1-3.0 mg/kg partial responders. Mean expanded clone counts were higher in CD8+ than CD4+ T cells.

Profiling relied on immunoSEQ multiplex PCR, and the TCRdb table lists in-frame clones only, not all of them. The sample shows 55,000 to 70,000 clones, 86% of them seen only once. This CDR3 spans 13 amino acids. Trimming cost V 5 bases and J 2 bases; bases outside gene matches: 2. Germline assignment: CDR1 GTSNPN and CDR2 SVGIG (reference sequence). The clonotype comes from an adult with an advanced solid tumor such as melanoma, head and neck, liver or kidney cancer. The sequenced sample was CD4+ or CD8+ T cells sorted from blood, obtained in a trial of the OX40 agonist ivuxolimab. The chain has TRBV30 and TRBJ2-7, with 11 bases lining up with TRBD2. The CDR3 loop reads CAWGSGGAYEQYF. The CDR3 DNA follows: TGTGCCTGGGGTAGCGGGGGGGCCTACGAGCAGTACTTC.